Below are 8 T cell receptor beta chains sequenced from a single sample in a study of somatic mutations in T cells in chronic GVHD. Sequenced by immunoSEQ multiplex PCR; TCRdb stores in-frame clones only, minus some. The repertoire holds some 13,000 clones, around 80% seen once, with roughly 32% in the top ten. Sample: Vbeta20-negative CD4+ T cells from blood. The receptor set was obtained from a male patient aged 50 or older with chronic graft-versus-host disease. Some T cells may trace back to the graft donor.

The chain carries TRBV7-2 and TRBJ2-7, with 11 positions matching TRBD2. The CDR3 is 17 amino acids. Looked up from germline, CDR1 is SGHTA and CDR2 is FQGNSA. The ends lost 1 base at V and 7 bases at J; junction bases unmatched: 12. CDR3 protein: CASSLGVAGGPVDEQYF. The CDR3 DNA is TGTGCCAGCAGCTTAGGGGTAGCGGGAGGGCCGGTGGATGAGCAGTACTTC.

The V gene is TRBV4-3, the J gene TRBJ2-2; 7 bases line up with TRBD1. Germline CDR1 is LGHNA and CDR2 is YSLEER. The CDR3 contains 15 residues. The ends lost 1 base at V and 5 bases at J; junction bases unmatched: 4. The CDR3 bases are TGCGCCAGCAGCCAAGGACAGGGAAGAACCGGGGAGCTGTTTTTT. Translating it yields CASSQGQGRTGELFF.

This chain connects TRBV6-1 to TRBJ2-5, with TRBD1 matching 8 bases. The CDR3 is 15 amino acids. CDR1 and CDR2 from the germline V gene are MNHNS and SASEGT. Germline trimming cut 7 bases from V and 5 bases from J; bases unmatched to any gene: 12. The CDR3 DNA reads TGTGCCAGCATAGGTGCGCAGGGGGCGGAGGAGACCCAGTACTTC. Its translation is CASIGAQGAEETQYF.

This chain connects TRBV10-3 to TRBJ2-5; no clear D. Trimming shortened V by 2 bases and J by 3 bases, and 4 bases separated the two germline ends. CDR3 length: 12 amino acids. Germline CDR1 reads ENHRY; CDR2 reads SYGVKD. CDR3 sequence reads: CAISEAEETQYF. CDR3 bases: TGTGCCATCAGTGAGGCGGAAGAGACCCAGTACTTC.

The chain recombines TRBV11-2 with TRBJ2-3; TRBD2 matches at 7 bases. The germline CDR1 and CDR2 sequences are SGHAT and FQNNGV. Trimming removed 5 bases from V and 4 bases from J; junction bases left unmatched: 18. This CDR3 is 18 amino acids long. The CDR3 here is CASSQPVAGGRRPDTQYF. Here the CDR3 DNA reads TGTGCCAGCAGCCAACCGGTAGCGGGCGGGCGGCGCCCAGATACGCAGTATTTT.

This clone was counted between two and nine times. The chain combines TRBV2 with TRBJ2-3; TRBD1 agrees at 7 bases. Germline CDR1 is SNHLY and CDR2 is FYNNEI. The length of the CDR3 is 13 residues. The ends lost 2 bases at V and 4 bases at J; junction bases unmatched: 0. Here the CDR3 reads CASSEQGADTQYF. As DNA, the CDR3 is TGTGCCAGCAGTGAACAGGGGGCAGATACGCAGTATTTT.

The chain is built from TRBV10-3 and TRBJ2-1; 11 bases are a match to TRBD2. V trimming: 2 bases; J trimming: 0 bases; junction bases outside the gene matches: 3. Germline V gene sequence: CDR1 ENHRY, CDR2 SYGVKD. The CDR3 loop spans 17 amino acids. The CDR3 sequence: CAISEGTSGRSYNEQFF. For the CDR3, the DNA is TGTGCCATCAGTGAGGGGACTAGCGGTCGCTCCTACAATGAGCAGTTCTTC.

The rearrangement uses TRBV7-9 and TRBJ2-7; TRBD1 agrees at 7 bases. The CDR3 extends over 16 amino acids. Germline CDR1 SEHNR, CDR2 FQNEAQ (reference sequence). The V gene end was trimmed by 5 bases and the J gene end by 1 base; junction bases not matched to a gene: 11. The CDR3, as DNA: TGTGCCAGCAGCCCCGAACTAGGGGGCAAATCCTACGAGCAGTACTTC. This translates into CASSPELGGKSYEQYF.